Listed below are T cell receptor beta chains from one sample, sequenced in a study of blood T cells in healthy people across ages. TCRdb called the 5' RACE reads again in MiXCR, with one record for every CDR3 protein. The sample holds around 870,000 distinct CDR3 sequences, 25% to 30% seen once. The sample taken for sequencing was blood. The receptors here all came from a woman of 80 years or more in good health. CDR3s include the opening cysteine and the closing phenylalanine or tryptophan. D genes are given only for firm matches. Some rows mark clone size as missing; the rest say once, few, many or name a class of expanded clone.

size	V	D	J	length	DNA	CDR3
few	TRBV3-1	-	TRBJ1-2	15	TGTGCCAGCAGCCAACAGGCACAGAGGAACTATGACTACACCTTC	CASSQQAQRNYDYTF
few	TRBV20-1	TRBD1	TRBJ2-5	15	TGCAGTGCTAGAGAGTGGGGGACAGGGAAAGAGACCCAGTACTTC	CSAREWGTGKETQYF
many	TRBV9	-	TRBJ2-5	14	TGTGCCAGCAGCTCCCCCTCGGGACAAGAGACCCAGTACTTC	CASSSPSGQETQYF
-	TRBV29-1	-	TRBJ2-7	11	TGCAGCGTTGGTCTAGGCTACGAGCAGTACTTC	CSVGLGYEQYF
-	TRBV5-1	TRBD1	TRBJ2-7	15	TGCGCCAGCAGCCTTCGCGGACAGGGCCTCTACGAGCAGTACTTC	CASSLRGQGLYEQYF
-	TRBV3-1	-	TRBJ1-2	12	TGTGCCAGCAGCCGTTGGGGAGAGGGCTACACCTTC	CASSRWGEGYTF
-	TRBV7-9	-	TRBJ2-5	14	TGTGCCAGCAGCTTAGGAGTGCTCCGAGAGACCCAGTACTTC	CASSLGVLRETQYF
few	TRBV19	-	TRBJ1-5	15	TGTGCCAGTAGTATAGATTGGAGAAGCAATCAGCCCCAGCATTTT	CASSIDWRSNQPQHF
many	TRBV9	-	TRBJ1-2	17	TGTGCCAGCAGCCCCGATCTGAAAGGTGGAGGGGGAAATGGCTACACCTTC	CASSPDLKGGGGNGYTF
-	TRBV5-1	TRBD1	TRBJ2-1	15	TGCGCCAGCAGCTTGGGACAGGGGTTCTACAATGAGCAGTTCTTC	CASSLGQGFYNEQFF
-	TRBV29-1	TRBD1	TRBJ2-7	14	TGCAGCGTTGAAAGGGACAGGAACTACAATGAGCAGTACTTC	CSVERDRNYNEQYF
many	TRBV5-1	-	TRBJ2-5	14	TGCGCCAGCAGCTTCGGAGGGGGGGTTGAGACCCAGTACTTC	CASSFGGGVETQYF
few	TRBV6-2/TRBV6-3	-	TRBJ2-7	15	TGTGCCAGCACTCCCGCTGGAGCCAACACCTACGAGCAGTACTTC	CASTPAGANTYEQYF
-	TRBV7-2	-	TRBJ1-3	16	TGTGCCAGCAGCTCCCGGAGGGGACGGTCTGGAAACACCATATATTTT	CASSSRRGRSGNTIYF
many	TRBV20-1	-	TRBJ1-4	15	TGCAGTGCTAGCGTGGGGAAAGCAACTAATGAAAAACTGTTTTTT	CSASVGKATNEKLFF
once	TRBV5-1	TRBD1	TRBJ2-2	16	TGCGCCAGCAGCTGGCCTGGACAGGGGAGCACCGGGGAGCTGTTTTTT	CASSWPGQGSTGELFF
many	TRBV15	-	TRBJ2-5	15	TGTGCCACCAGCAGAGCCGGAGGGGGGGGGGAGACCCAGTACTTC	CATSRAGGGGETQYF
-	TRBV7-2	TRBD1	TRBJ1-4	15	TGTGCCAGCAGCTTATTGGGACAGATGGGTGAAAAACTGTTTTTT	CASSLLGQMGEKLFF
many	TRBV6-6	-	TRBJ2-3	14	TGTGCCAGCAAGGGGAGCCTAGCCGCAGATACGCAGTATTTT	CASKGSLAADTQYF
once	TRBV29-1	TRBD1	TRBJ2-7	15	TGCAGCGTTAACCCCGGGACAGGGGGTACCTACGAGCAGTACTTC	CSVNPGTGGTYEQYF
few	TRBV7-3	TRBD2	TRBJ2-5	14	TGTGCCAGCAGCTTATGGGGGGGACAAGAGACCCAGTACTTC	CASSLWGGQETQYF
many	TRBV4-3	-	TRBJ1-2	14	TGCGCCAGCAGCCAAGAAAGGCAGGGATATGGCTACACCTTC	CASSQERQGYGYTF
-	TRBV5-1	-	TRBJ2-1	14	TGCGCCAGCAGCGTAGGGTTGCGGGGAGACGAGCAGTTCTTC	CASSVGLRGDEQFF
many	TRBV14	TRBD1	TRBJ2-3	15	TGTGCCAGCAGCCAAGTATTGACAGGGAGAGATACGCAGTATTTT	CASSQVLTGRDTQYF
many	TRBV12-3/TRBV12-4	TRBD1	TRBJ1-2	14	TGTGCCAGCAGTTTAGCCGGGACAGGTCATGGCTACACCTTC	CASSLAGTGHGYTF